The sequence of this T cell receptor beta chain was determined in a study of blood T cell repertoires in COVID-19. Study-level background: The samples span acute and convalescent COVID-19 from the United States, Italy and Spain. PBMCs, B-cell-depleted T cells, or T cells were the source of the cDNA or gDNA that made up the material.

V shed 4 bases, J shed 8 bases, and the junction held 4 bases outside the gene matches. CDR1 is LGHNA, CDR2 YSLEER, per germline. The CDR3 covers 14 residues. As handled by the study authors: How many nucleated cells were present was estimated from reference gene primer amplification. Sequencing used immunoSEQ multiplex PCR; TCRdb keeps in-frame clones, though not all of them. D and trimming were read from the DNA, whereas the V and J calls and clone size are those reported in that table. The sample contains 170,000 or so clones, 85% to 90% of which appear only once. V usage is TRBV4-3 and J usage is TRBJ1-4, with TRBD1 identical over 10 bases. Sequencing was carried out using peripheral blood. This TCR derives from a man aged 35-49 years with active or convalescent COVID-19. DNA for the CDR3: TGCGCCAGCAGCCTGGGACAGGGGAGGGAAAAACTGTTTTTT. This translates into CASSLGQGREKLFF.